This entry lists 2 T cell receptor beta chains sequenced from one sample in a study of cytomegalovirus exposure and HLA in healthy donors. Primers: 60 Vbeta forward and 13 Jbeta reverse. Only in-frame clones appear in the TCRdb table, and some are missing; sequencing was by immunoSEQ multiplex PCR. The sample has about 160,000 clones, approximately 72% seen once. Material: PBMCs. These receptors were obtained from a female donor in good health and CMV-seronegative.

The chain uses TRBV6-5 and TRBJ1-2, with a tentative D call TRBD1 (5 bases). The CDR3 sequence is 12 residues long. CDR1 and CDR2 from the germline V gene are MNHEY and SVGAGI. V was cut by 2 bases and J by 8 bases, with 9 bases left in between. The CDR3 bases are TGTGCCAGCAGTTACACGGGGGAGGGCTACACCTTC. Translating it yields CASSYTGEGYTF.

As to this clone: Other nucleotide sequences in the sample specify the same CDR3. The chain carries TRBV18 and TRBJ1-2; TRBD1 agrees at 8 bases. The junction had 0 bases not matched to a gene; V was cut back by 3 bases and J by 3 bases. The V gene's germline CDR1 is KGHSH and CDR2 LQKENI. The CDR3 length is 13 residues. CDR3 bases: TGTGCCAGCTCACCGGACAGGGACTATGGCTACACCTTC. Amino acids: CASSPDRDYGYTF.